These 10 T cell receptor beta chains came from one sample sequenced in a study of neoadjuvant anti-PD-1 for oral cavity cancer. Generated by immunoSEQ multiplex PCR, the TCRdb table keeps only in-frame clones and is missing some. This sample has around 14,000 clones, with around three quarters found just once. Time point given: after neoadjuvant nivolumab, at surgical resection. This specimen consisted of PBMCs, obtained after nivolumab (anti-PD-1) treatment. These receptors came from a person aged 40 to 85 with oral cavity squamous cell carcinoma.

This clone came up a few times. This chain links TRBV7-3 with TRBJ2-3; D is ambiguous. The CDR3 spans 13 residues. The V gene's germline CDR1 is SGHTA and CDR2 FQGTGA. Trimming removed 2 bases from V and 2 bases from J, with 5 bases in between. As DNA, the CDR3 is TGTGCCAGCAGCTTAGGCTACACAGATACGCAGTATTTT. It translates to CASSLGYTDTQYF.

The CDR3 loop is CAWSMGGDYSNQPQHF. CDR3 sequence (DNA): TGTGCCTGGAGTATGGGGGGGGACTATAGCAATCAGCCCCAGCATTTT. The chain links TRBV30 to TRBJ1-5, with a possible D match to TRBD1 (5 bases). Germline CDR1 GTSNPN, CDR2 SVGIG (reference sequence). Trimming took off 2 bases at V and 0 bases at J, with 14 bases between the two ends. CDR3 length equals 16 residues.

V and J are TRBV2 and TRBJ1-2, with 8 bases identical to TRBD1. V shed 8 bases, J shed 4 bases, and the junction held 9 bases outside the gene matches. The germline gives CDR1 SNHLY, CDR2 FYNNEI. There are 14 residues in the CDR3. CDR3 residues: CASGLTGASYGYTF. The CDR3 DNA reads TGTGCCAGCGGTCTGACAGGGGCGAGCTATGGCTACACCTTC. Based on the CDR3 plus reference TRBV2 and TRBJ1-2, the full variable domain is EPEVTQTPSHQVTQMGQEVILRCVPISNHLYFYWYRQILGQKVEFLVSFYNNEISEKSEIFDDQFSVERPDGSNFTLKIRSTKLEDSAMYFCASGLTGASYGYTFGSGTRLTVV.

This clone was seen a few times. This chain links TRBV9 with TRBJ1-1, with D perhaps matching TRBD1 (5 bases). This CDR3 spans 15 amino acids. Trimming removed 4 bases at V and 1 base at J, with 14 bases between. CDR1 and CDR2 from the germline V gene are SGDLS and YYNGEE. CDR3 amino acids: CASSPTVGANTEAFF. The CDR3 DNA follows: TGTGCCAGCAGCCCGACGGTAGGGGCGAACACTGAAGCTTTCTTT.

J is TRBJ2-7 and V is TRBV5-1; D possibly corresponds to TRBD2 (6 bases). V lost 4 bases and J 3 bases, leaving 20 bases between the germline ends. Germline V gives CDR1 SGHRS, CDR2 YFSETQ. The CDR3 has 16 amino acids. In DNA, the CDR3 is TGCGCCAGCAGCGCCCGCCCGGGAGTATACGGCTACGAGCAGTACTTC. Translating gives CASSARPGVYGYEQYF.

This clone was seen a handful of times. V gene TRBV18 combines with J gene TRBJ2-1; D is uncertain. Trimming took 6 bases from V and 6 from J, leaving 6 bases between them. CDR1 and CDR2 (germline): KGHSH, LQKENI. This CDR3 spans 11 amino acids. In DNA, the CDR3 is TGTGCCAGCTCCTCTGGCAATGAGCAGTTCTTC. As protein: CASSSGNEQFF.

This clone occurred once. The genes are TRBV2 and TRBJ1-1; D is unclear. V shed 2 bases and J shed 2 bases, with 9 bases lying between them. This CDR3 contains 14 residues. Germline-derived CDR1 and CDR2 are SNHLY and FYNNEI. CDR3 bases: TGTGCCAGCAGTGAATCGGACGGTAACACTGAAGCTTTCTTT. Translating it yields CASSESDGNTEAFF.

CDR3 protein: CASSRIPAGPTENYGYTF. The CDR3 nucleotides read TGTGCCAGCAGCCGTATTCCGGCCGGACCGACAGAGAACTATGGCTACACCTTC. The chain combines TRBV11-2 with TRBJ1-2, with a possible D match to TRBD1 (5 bases). Looked up from germline, CDR1 is SGHAT and CDR2 is FQNNGV. This CDR3 region has 18 residues. Trimming took 5 bases from V and 2 from J, leaving 24 bases between them.

This chain links TRBV4-1 with TRBJ2-7, with TRBD1 identical over 7 bases. V lost 1 base to trimming and J lost 4 bases; unmatched junction nucleotides: 4. The CDR3 is 14 amino acids. Germline lookup yields CDR1 MGHRA and CDR2 YSYEKL. For the CDR3, the DNA is TGCGCCAGCAGCCAAGGGACAGGAGTTTACGAGCAGTACTTC. Its translation: CASSQGTGVYEQYF.

The chain recombines TRBV20-1 with TRBJ1-2; D unresolved. CDR1 is DFQATT and CDR2 is SNEGSKA in the germline V gene (reference sequence). Trimming cost V 6 bases and J 7 bases, with 12 bases left between them. This CDR3 is built from 11 residues. CDR3 amino acids: CSAQGGVGYTF. The DNA for the CDR3 is TGCAGTGCCCAAGGAGGAGTTGGCTACACCTTC.